The rows below give T cell receptor beta chains drawn from one sample of a study of cytomegalovirus exposure and HLA in healthy donors. Assay: immunoSEQ multiplex PCR; the TCRdb copy retains only in-frame clones and omits some. The repertoire includes around 100,000 clones, almost 70% of them detected once, and roughly 10% sits in the top ten. Sequenced material: PBMCs. Receptors originate from a man between 25 and 39 years old in good health and CMV-seropositive. Each CDR3 is given with its conserved first and last residue. D genes are given only for firm matches. The size of a clone is reported for some rows only, either as once, few or many, or as a class for expanded clones.

clone size	V gene	D gene	J gene	CDR3 DNA	CDR3 protein
NA	TRBV27	TRBD2	TRBJ2-3	TGTGCCAGCAGTAAGATCAGGGGGACTAGCGGGACTAGCACAGATACGCAGTATTTT	CASSKIRGTSGTSTDTQYF
NA	TRBV2	NA	TRBJ2-5	TGTGCCAGCCTCGCCTCGGTGGGGCAGAGAGGGACCCAGTACTTC	CASLASVGQRGTQYF
NA	TRBV19	TRBD1	TRBJ1-2	TGTGCCAGTAGTATCGAAGGGGGCGCCAACTATGGCTACACCTTC	CASSIEGGANYGYTF
NA	TRBV19	NA	TRBJ2-6	TGTGCCAGTAGTATCCCTCCCTCTGGGGCCAACGTCCTGACTTTC	CASSIPPSGANVLTF
NA	TRBV6-1	TRBD1	TRBJ2-1	TGTGCCAGCAGTGACAGGGGGCTTACCCTTTACAATGAGCAGTTCTTC	CASSDRGLTLYNEQFF
few	TRBV2	TRBD2	TRBJ2-1	TGTGCCAGCAGTGCGACTAGCGGGAGGGCCAATGAGCAGTTCTTC	CASSATSGRANEQFF
NA	TRBV27	TRBD1	TRBJ1-1	TGTGCCAGCAGTTTGAGGACAGGGGCTTTGTCGAACACTGAAGCTTTCTTT	CASSLRTGALSNTEAFF
NA	TRBV6-1	NA	TRBJ1-1	TGTGCCAGCAGTGAGAGGGCTCAGAACACTGAAGCTTTCTTT	CASSERAQNTEAFF
NA	TRBV12-5	TRBD1	TRBJ1-2	TGTGCTAGTGATAACGGACAGGGGGCTGGCTACACCTTC	CASDNGQGAGYTF
few	TRBV19	NA	TRBJ1-5	TGTGCCAGTAGTGAACGGCAGGGATATCAGCCCCAGCATTTT	CASSERQGYQPQHF
NA	TRBV19	TRBD1	TRBJ1-2	TGTGCCAGTAGAACCCACGGACAGGGAGGCTATGGCTACACCTTC	CASRTHGQGGYGYTF
few	TRBV5-8	NA	TRBJ1-1	TGTGCCAGCAGCTTTGGGAGGGTGAACACTGAAGCTTTCTTT	CASSFGRVNTEAFF
NA	TRBV5-1	NA	TRBJ2-1	TGCGCCAGCAGCTCTAGCGCCCACAATGAGCAGTTCTTC	CASSSSAHNEQFF
NA	TRBV14	NA	TRBJ2-3	TGTGCCAGCAGCCAAGAGTCTCTATGGAGATACACAGATACGCAGTATTTT	CASSQESLWRYTDTQYF
NA	TRBV6-1	TRBD1	TRBJ1-1	TGTGCCAGCAGTCGGGACAGGGCCACTGAAGCTTTCTTT	CASSRDRATEAFF
once	TRBV7-6	NA	TRBJ1-6	TGTGCCAGCAGCTTAGTGGACAGAAACTATAATTCACCCCTCCACTTT	CASSLVDRNYNSPLHF
NA	TRBV27	NA	TRBJ1-5	TGTGCCAGCAGTTCAATACTTAGCAATCAGCCCCAGCATTTT	CASSSILSNQPQHF
NA	TRBV5-6	NA	TRBJ1-5	TGTGCCAGCAGCAGAGGACAGACCAGCAATCAGCCCCAGCATTTT	CASSRGQTSNQPQHF
few	TRBV7-2	NA	TRBJ2-3	TGTGCCAGCAGCTTATATAGCACAGATACGCAGTATTTT	CASSLYSTDTQYF
NA	TRBV11-2	TRBD1	TRBJ1-1	TGTGCCAGCAGCGGACAGGGACCATCCACTGAAGCTTTCTTT	CASSGQGPSTEAFF
NA	TRBV19	TRBD1	TRBJ2-7	TGTGCCAGTAGCCCCCGTTTGGGACAGGGCATTAAGCAGTACTTC	CASSPRLGQGIKQYF
NA	TRBV19	NA	TRBJ1-2	TGTGCAGCGGGCCAAAACTATGGCTACACCTTC	CAAGQNYGYTF
NA	TRBV30	TRBD1	TRBJ1-4	TGTGCCTGGAGTACAGGGGTAGGGGAAAAACTGTTTTTT	CAWSTGVGEKLFF
NA	TRBV30	NA	TRBJ2-2	TGTGCCTGGAGTGTAAGGGGAACCGGGGAGCTGTTTTTT	CAWSVRGTGELFF
once	TRBV29-1	TRBD2	TRBJ2-5	TGCAGCGTTCGGGGGGGGGACCAAGAGACCCAGTACTTC	CSVRGGDQETQYF
NA	TRBV11-3	NA	TRBJ2-2	TGTGCCAGCAGCTTATTGAGGCTCGACACCGGGGAGCTGTTTTTT	CASSLLRLDTGELFF
NA	TRBV7-9	TRBD1	TRBJ1-1	TGTGCCAGCAGCCGGGGACAGGGCACTGAAGCTTTCTTT	CASSRGQGTEAFF
NA	TRBV30	TRBD1	TRBJ2-5	TGTGCCTGGAGCGACCGGGACAGCTTCCAAGAGACCCAGTACTTC	CAWSDRDSFQETQYF
NA	TRBV9	TRBD2	TRBJ2-3	TGTGCCAGCAGCGCGGGACTAGAGGCAGATACGCAGTATTTT	CASSAGLEADTQYF
few	TRBV6-1	NA	TRBJ1-6	TGTGCCAGCAGTGAATCAGTGGATTCACCCCTCCACTTT	CASSESVDSPLHF
NA	TRBV5-4	TRBD1	TRBJ1-1	TGTGCCAGCAGCCCCGGGACAGAGATGGTGAAGGCTTTCTTT	CASSPGTEMVKAFF
few	TRBV10-1	NA	TRBJ2-3	TGCGCCAGCAGTAGGGGGTCATCCACCACAGATACGCAGTATTTT	CASSRGSSTTDTQYF
few	TRBV4-3	NA	TRBJ2-2	TGCGCCAGCAGCCAAGATCTGAGGAAAACCGGGGAGCTGTTTTTT	CASSQDLRKTGELFF
NA	TRBV7-8	NA	TRBJ1-1	TGTGCCAGCAGCCCCTCCGGGGACATCGGAGCTTTCTTT	CASSPSGDIGAFF
NA	TRBV30	NA	TRBJ2-2	TGTGCCTGGAGTTCGGGACAGAACACCGGGGAGCTGTTTTTT	CAWSSGQNTGELFF
NA	TRBV6-6	NA	TRBJ1-1	TGTGCCAGCAGTTACTCGGTCAGGGAGAACACTGAAGCTTTCTTT	CASSYSVRENTEAFF
NA	TRBV5-1	NA	TRBJ1-2	TGCGCCAGCAGCCCTAACCTAGCTAACTATGGCTACACCTTC	CASSPNLANYGYTF
NA	TRBV5-1	NA	TRBJ2-7	TGCGCCAGCAGCCGGGGGGGACAGGGTACATCCTACGAGCAGTACTTC	CASSRGGQGTSYEQYF
NA	TRBV7-9	NA	TRBJ2-6	TGTGCCAGCAGCCTAACAGGGTTGGCAGGGATCCCTGGGGCCAACGTCCTGACTTTC	CASSLTGLAGIPGANVLTF
NA	TRBV7-3	TRBD2	TRBJ2-5	TGTGCCAGCAGCATACTAGCGGGAGTGGGAGAGACCCAGTACTTC	CASSILAGVGETQYF
NA	TRBV5-1	NA	TRBJ2-7	TGCGCCAGCAGTATAGGAGACTCCTACGAGCAGTACTTC	CASSIGDSYEQYF
NA	TRBV5-5	NA	TRBJ1-5	TGTGCCAGCAGCGTGCTGACAGCCACCCATAGCAATCAGCCCCAGCATTTT	CASSVLTATHSNQPQHF
NA	TRBV13	NA	TRBJ2-1	TGTGCCAGCAGTACAATATCACTAGTGTCGTTCAATGAGCAGTTCTTC	CASSTISLVSFNEQFF
NA	TRBV10-3	TRBD1	TRBJ2-2	TGTGCCATCAGGGGGACAGCGGTGGAGGAGCTGTTTTTT	CAIRGTAVEELFF